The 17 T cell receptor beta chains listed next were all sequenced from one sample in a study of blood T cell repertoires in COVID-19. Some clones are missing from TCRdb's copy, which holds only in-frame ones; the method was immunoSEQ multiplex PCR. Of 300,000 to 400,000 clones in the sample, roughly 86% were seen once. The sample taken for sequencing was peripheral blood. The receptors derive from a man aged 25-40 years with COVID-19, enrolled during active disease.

CDR3 coding DNA: TGTGCCAGCAGCCCATCAGACAGGGGGAACACTGAAGCTTTCTTT. Amino acids: CASSPSDRGNTEAFF. This chain links TRBV7-9 with TRBJ1-1; 8 bases are a match to TRBD1. The CDR3 has 15 amino acids. With V trimmed by 5 bases and J by 1 base, 6 bases remained unmatched. Germline V CDR1 and CDR2: SEHNR, FQNEAQ (reference sequence).

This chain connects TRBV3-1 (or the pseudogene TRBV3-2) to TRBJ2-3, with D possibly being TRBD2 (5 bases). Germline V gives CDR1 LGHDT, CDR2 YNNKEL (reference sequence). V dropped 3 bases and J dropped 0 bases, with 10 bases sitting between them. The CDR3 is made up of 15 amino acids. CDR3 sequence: CASSHRDTSTDTQYF. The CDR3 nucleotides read TGTGCCAGCAGCCACCGGGATACTAGCACAGATACGCAGTATTTT.

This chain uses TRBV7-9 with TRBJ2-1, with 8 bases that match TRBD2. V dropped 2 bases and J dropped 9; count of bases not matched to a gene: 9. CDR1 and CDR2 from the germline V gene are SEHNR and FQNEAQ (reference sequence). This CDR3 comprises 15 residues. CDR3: CASSLLGLGASEQFF. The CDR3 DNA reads TGTGCCAGCAGCTTACTGGGACTAGGGGCCAGTGAGCAGTTCTTC.

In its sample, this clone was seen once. The CDR3 reads CASSRGGTSGSETQYF. The CDR3 DNA follows: TGTGCCAGCAGCAGGGGCGGGACTAGCGGCTCAGAGACCCAGTACTTC. The genes are TRBV11-3 and TRBJ2-5; 11 bases agree with TRBD2. The CDR3 is 16 residues long. Germline CDR1 reads SGHNT; CDR2 reads YENEEA. Unmatched junction bases numbered 9, after V lost 5 bases and J lost 4 bases. Drawing the rest from reference TRBV11-3 and TRBJ2-5, the complete variable domain is EAGVVQSPRYKIIEKKQPVAFWCNPISGHNTLYWYLQNLGQGPELLIRYENEEAVDDSQLPKDRFSAERLKGVDSTLKIQPAELGDSAVYLCASSRGGTSGSETQYFGPGTRLLVL.

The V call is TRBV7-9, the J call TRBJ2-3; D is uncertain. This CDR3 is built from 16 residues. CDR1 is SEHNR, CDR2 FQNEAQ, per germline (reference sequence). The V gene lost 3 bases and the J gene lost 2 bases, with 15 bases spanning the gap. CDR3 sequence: CASSFPRVSPTDTQYF. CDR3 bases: TGTGCCAGCAGCTTTCCCCGGGTCAGTCCCACAGATACGCAGTATTTT.

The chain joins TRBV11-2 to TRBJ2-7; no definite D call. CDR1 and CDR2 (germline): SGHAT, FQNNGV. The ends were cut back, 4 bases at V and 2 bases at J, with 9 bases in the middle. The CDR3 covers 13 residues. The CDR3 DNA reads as TGTGCCAGCAGCTCGCCCCCGGCCTACGAGCAGTACTTC. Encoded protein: CASSSPPAYEQYF.

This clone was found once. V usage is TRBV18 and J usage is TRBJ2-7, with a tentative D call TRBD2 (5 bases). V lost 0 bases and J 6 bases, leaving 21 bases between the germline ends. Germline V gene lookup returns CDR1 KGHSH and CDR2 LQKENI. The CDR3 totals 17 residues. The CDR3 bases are TGTGCCAGCTCACCACCGAATAAAGCGGTCCATTGGGGCGAGCAGTACTTC. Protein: CASSPPNKAVHWGEQYF.

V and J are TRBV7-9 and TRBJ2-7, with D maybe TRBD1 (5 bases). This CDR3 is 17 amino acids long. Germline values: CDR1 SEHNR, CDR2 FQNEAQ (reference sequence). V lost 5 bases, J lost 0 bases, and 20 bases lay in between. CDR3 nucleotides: TGTGCCAGCAGCCAAGCTGGGGCAGGCCTCAACTCCTACGAGCAGTACTTC. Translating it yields CASSQAGAGLNSYEQYF.

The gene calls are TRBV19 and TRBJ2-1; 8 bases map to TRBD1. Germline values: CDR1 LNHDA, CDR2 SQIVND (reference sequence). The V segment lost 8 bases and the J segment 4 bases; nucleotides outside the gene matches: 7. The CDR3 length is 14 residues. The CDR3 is CASGRQGFYNEQFF. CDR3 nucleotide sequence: TGTGCCAGTGGAAGACAGGGGTTTTACAATGAGCAGTTCTTC. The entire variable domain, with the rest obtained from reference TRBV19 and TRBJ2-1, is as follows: DGGITQSPKYLFRKEGQNVTLSCEQNLNHDAMYWYRQDPGQGLRLIYYSQIVNDFQKGDIAEGYSVSREKKESFPLTVTSAQKNPTAFYLCASGRQGFYNEQFFGPGTRLTVL.

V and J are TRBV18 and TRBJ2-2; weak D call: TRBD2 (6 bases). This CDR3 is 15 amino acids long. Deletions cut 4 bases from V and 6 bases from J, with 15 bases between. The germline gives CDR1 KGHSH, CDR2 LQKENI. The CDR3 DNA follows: TGTGCCAGCTCACATGGGAGGTCCGGACCCGGGGAGCTGTTTTTT. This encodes CASSHGRSGPGELFF.

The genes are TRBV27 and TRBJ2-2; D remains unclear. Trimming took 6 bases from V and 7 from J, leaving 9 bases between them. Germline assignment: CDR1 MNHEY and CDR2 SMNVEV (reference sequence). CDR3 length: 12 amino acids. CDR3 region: CASRSRVGELFF. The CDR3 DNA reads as TGTGCCAGCAGGTCCCGGGTCGGGGAGCTGTTTTTT.

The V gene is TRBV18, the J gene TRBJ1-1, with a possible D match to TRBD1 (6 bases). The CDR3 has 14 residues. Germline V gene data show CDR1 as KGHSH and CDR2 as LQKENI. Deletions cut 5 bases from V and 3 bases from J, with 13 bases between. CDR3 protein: CASSYTGSYTEAFF. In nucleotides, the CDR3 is TGTGCCAGCTCATATACAGGGTCCTACACTGAAGCTTTCTTT.

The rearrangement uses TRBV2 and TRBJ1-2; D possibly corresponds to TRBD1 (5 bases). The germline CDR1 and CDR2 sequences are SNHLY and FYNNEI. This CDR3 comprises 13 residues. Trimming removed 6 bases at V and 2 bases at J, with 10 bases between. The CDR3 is CASSQTENYGYTF. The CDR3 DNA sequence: TGTGCCAGCAGCCAGACAGAGAACTATGGCTACACCTTC.

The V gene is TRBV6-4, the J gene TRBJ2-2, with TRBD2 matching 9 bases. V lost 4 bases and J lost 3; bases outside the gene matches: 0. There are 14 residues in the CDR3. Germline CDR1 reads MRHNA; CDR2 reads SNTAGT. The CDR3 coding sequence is TGTGCCAGCAGTGGACTAGCGGACACCGGGGAGCTGTTTTTT. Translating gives CASSGLADTGELFF.

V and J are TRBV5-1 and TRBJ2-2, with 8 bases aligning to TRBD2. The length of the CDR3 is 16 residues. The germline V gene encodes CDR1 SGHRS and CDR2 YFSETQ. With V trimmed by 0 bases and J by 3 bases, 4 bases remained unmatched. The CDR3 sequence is CASSLDGGGYTGELFF. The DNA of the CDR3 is TGCGCCAGCAGCTTGGATGGCGGGGGGTACACCGGGGAGCTGTTTTTT.

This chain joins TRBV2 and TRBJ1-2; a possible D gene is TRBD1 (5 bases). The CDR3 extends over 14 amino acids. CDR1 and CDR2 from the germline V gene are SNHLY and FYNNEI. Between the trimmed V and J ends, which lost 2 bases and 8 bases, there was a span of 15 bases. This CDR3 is CASSESGVSIGYTF. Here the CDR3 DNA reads TGTGCCAGCAGTGAATCGGGGGTTAGTATAGGCTACACCTTC.

The CDR3 protein is CASSPPNSGANVLTF. CDR3 nucleotides: TGTGCCAGCTCACCTCCCAACTCTGGGGCCAACGTCCTGACTTTC. The chain carries TRBV18 and TRBJ2-6; no clear D gene. The V end was cut by 3 bases, the J end by 0 bases, with 6 bases between. CDR1 KGHSH and CDR2 LQKENI come from the germline V gene. The CDR3 totals 15 residues.